This TCR beta chain came from a study of response to subunit inactivated influenza vaccine. The CDR3 runs to 17 residues. V shed 2 bases and J shed 1 base, with 13 bases lying between them. Germline V lookup: CDR1 SGHRS, CDR2 YFSETQ. TCRdb analysed the RT-PCR reads with MiXCR anew, one entry per CDR3 protein. The sample has around 470,000 distinct CDR3 sequences; 6.5% to 8% are singletons. The V gene is TRBV5-1, the J gene TRBJ2-6; D assignment may be TRBD1 or TRBD2 (5 bases each). This sequence was found in a man aged 45 to 70 who received an inactivated influenza vaccine. The sequences come from PBMCs from blood, collected 23 to 25 months after vaccination. The DNA for the CDR3 is TGCGCCAGCAGCTTTTCCTGGGGGTCATCTGGGGCCAACGTCCTGACTTTC. Translation: CASSFSWGSSGANVLTF.